The source of this T cell receptor (beta chain) is a study of T cell changes during pregnancy in multiple sclerosis. In this sample, this clone turned up a few times. This CDR3 has 14 amino acids. Trimming shortened V by 2 bases and J by 8 bases, and 13 bases separated the two germline ends. In germline, CDR1 is ENHRY, CDR2 SYGVKD. Assay: immunoSEQ multiplex PCR; the TCRdb copy retains only in-frame clones and omits some. Seen here are about 74,000 clones, approximately 90% observed once, and the top ten hold more than 1.2%. The TCR comes from a female donor with multiple sclerosis, enrolled in a pregnancy study. The sample here was peripheral blood, taken in the third trimester of pregnancy. The chain has TRBV10-3 and TRBJ2-1, with TRBD1 as a possible D gene (5 bases). CDR3 protein: CAISEGPTVHEQFF. CDR3 coding DNA: TGTGCCATCAGTGAGGGGCCGACAGTGCATGAGCAGTTCTTC.